A single sample gave rise to the 8 T cell receptor beta chains below, sequenced in a study of stem cell transplantation in POMP-related autoinflammatory disease. Using immunoSEQ multiplex PCR, the repertoire was profiled, and TCRdb retains in-frame clones only, with some absent. The sample holds about 1,100 clones; about 70% are singletons and the top ten take around two thirds. The specimen was CD8+ T cells from PBMCs. These receptors came from a human donor in good health.

This chain connects TRBV4-2 to TRBJ2-3; unclear D gene. The length of the CDR3 is 11 residues. CDR1 is LGHNA, CDR2 YNFKEQ, per germline. V lost 5 bases, J lost 11 bases, and 11 bases lay in between. The CDR3, as DNA: TGTGCCAGCAGCTTAAATGATGTGCAGTATTTT. This encodes CASSLNDVQYF.

The chain is built from TRBV9 and TRBJ2-3; the D gene is possibly TRBD1 (5 bases). The germline CDR1 and CDR2 sequences are SGDLS and YYNGEE. The CDR3 length is 12 residues. V was trimmed by 0 bases and J by 6 bases, leaving 5 bases between them. In DNA, the CDR3 is TGTGCCAGCAGCGTAGAGGGGGATACGCAGTATTTT. Translation gives CASSVEGDTQYF. Looking up the rest from reference TRBV9 and TRBJ2-3 gives the full variable domain: DSGVTQTPKHLITATGQRVTLRCSPRSGDLSVYWYQQSLDQGLQFLIQYYNGEERAKGNILERFSAQQFPDLHSELNLSSLELGDSALYFCASSVEGDTQYFGPGTRLTVL.

This clone was recorded only once. V is TRBV7-2 and J is TRBJ2-5; possibly TRBD1 or TRBD2 for D (5 bases each). CDR1 and CDR2 (germline): SGHTA, FQGNSA. V dropped 8 bases and J dropped 2 bases, with 6 bases sitting between them. This CDR3 is 11 amino acids long. CDR3 in amino acids: CASGGQETQYF. CDR3 in DNA: TGTGCCAGCGGGGGACAAGAGACCCAGTACTTC.

V usage is TRBV6-5 and J usage is TRBJ2-1; D possibly corresponds to TRBD1 (5 bases). Per germline, CDR1 MNHEY and CDR2 SVGAGI. CDR3 length: 16 residues. With 0 bases removed from V and 4 bases from J, the gap between germline ends came to 13 bases. The CDR3 region has the DNA TGTGCCAGCAGTTACTCTGCAGGGCCAGCGTACAATGAGCAGTTCTTC. Translating it yields CASSYSAGPAYNEQFF.

As concerns this clone: The junction does not match germline at one end; this may be a read error. This rearrangement joins TRBV7-2 to TRBJ2-7; TRBD1 matches 8 bases. Germline assignment: CDR1 SGHTA and CDR2 FQGNSA. The length of the CDR3 is 13 residues. The CDR3 here is CASSHAGQARFGF. The CDR3 DNA reads TGTGCCAGCAGCCATGCGGGACAGGCCCGATTCGGGTTC.

This clone was seen a single time. The chain couples TRBV25-1 to TRBJ2-3; a possible D gene is TRBD1 (5 bases). CDR3 size: 13 residues. Trimming removed 4 bases at V and 4 bases at J, with 9 bases between. CDR1 is MGHDK and CDR2 is SYGVNS in the germline V gene. The CDR3 DNA sequence: TGTGCCAGCAGTGTCAGGGTCGCAGATACGCAGTATTTT. Its translation is CASSVRVADTQYF.

CDR3 DNA: TGTGCCACCCGGGGGACTAGCGGGATGAATGAGCAGTTCTTC. This translates into CATRGTSGMNEQFF. The chain is built from TRBV15 and TRBJ2-1, with TRBD2 matching 13 bases. V dropped 8 bases and J dropped 7; count of bases not matched to a gene: 5. Germline assignment: CDR1 LNHNV and CDR2 YYDKDF (reference sequence). This CDR3 has 14 amino acids.

The chain is built from TRBV6-4 and TRBJ1-5; D call uncertain. V was cut by 3 bases and J by 1 base, with 7 bases left in between. Germline CDR1 is MRHNA and CDR2 is SNTAGT. This CDR3 is built from 14 residues. CDR3 in DNA: TGTGCCAGCAGTGAGGACGGGAGCAATCAGCCCCAGCATTTT. The encoded protein is CASSEDGSNQPQHF.